These 25 T cell receptor beta chains came from one sample sequenced in a study of T cell changes during pregnancy in multiple sclerosis. TCRdb's copy holds only in-frame clones and misses some; the assay was immunoSEQ multiplex PCR. The sample includes about 44,000 clones, roughly 92% of them seen just once. The sample was CD4+ T cells from peripheral blood mononuclear cells, taken in the third trimester of pregnancy. All receptors derive from a female donor with multiple sclerosis, enrolled in a pregnancy study.

The chain carries TRBV7-9 and TRBJ2-7; D is ambiguous. V lost 5 bases, J lost 4 bases, and 6 bases lay in between. This CDR3 has 11 residues. Germline CDR1 SEHNR, CDR2 FQNEAQ (reference sequence). This chain's CDR3 is CASSPLYEQYF. In nucleotides, the CDR3 is TGTGCCAGCAGCCCCTTATACGAGCAGTACTTC. Full variable domain (rest looked up from reference TRBV7-9 and TRBJ2-7): DTGVSQNPRHKITKRGQNVTFRCDPISEHNRLYWYRQTLGQGPEFLTYFQNEAQLEKSRLLSDRFSAERPKGSFSTLEIQRTEQGDSAMYLCASSPLYEQYFGPGTRLTVT.

The chain employs TRBV7-9 and TRBJ2-1; 8 bases map to TRBD1. The CDR3 length is 14 residues. CDR1 is SEHNR and CDR2 is FQNEAQ in the germline V gene (reference sequence). J was trimmed by 7 bases and V by 1 base; bases with no gene match: 3. The CDR3 nucleotides are TGTGCCAGCAGCTTAGGATACAGGGGGAATGAGCAGTTCTTC. This sequence encodes CASSLGYRGNEQFF.

The rearrangement uses TRBV7-8 and TRBJ1-2; TRBD1 aligns across 7 bases. Looked up from germline, CDR1 is SGHVS and CDR2 is FQNEAQ. The trim removed 5 bases at V and 0 bases at J, leaving 12 bases unmatched. The CDR3 spans 17 residues. CDR3 amino acids: CASSARTGQPSNYGYTF. CDR3 sequence (DNA): TGTGCCAGCAGCGCGAGGACGGGACAGCCCTCTAACTATGGCTACACCTTC.

This clone was counted a single time. The V and J genes are TRBV11-3 and TRBJ2-5; a weak D match, TRBD2 (5 bases). From germline, CDR1 is SGHNT and CDR2 YENEEA. The CDR3 covers 16 residues. Trimming pared 5 bases from V and 2 bases from J, leaving 18 bases between. DNA for the CDR3: TGTGCCAGCAGCGGACGAGGCTGGACTGAGCAAGAGACCCAGTACTTC. It specifies CASSGRGWTEQETQYF.

This chain links TRBV11-2 with TRBJ1-1; 8 bases agree with TRBD1. This CDR3 comprises 15 residues. The germline CDR1 and CDR2 sequences are SGHAT and FQNNGV. Unmatched junction bases numbered 6, after V lost 3 bases and J lost 3 bases. The CDR3, as DNA: TGTGCCAGCAGCTTCCAGGGGGCTGGTTACACTGAAGCTTTCTTT. Its translation is CASSFQGAGYTEAFF.

The rearrangement joins TRBV5-6 to TRBJ2-7; 9 bases are shared with TRBD1. The germline gives CDR1 SGHDT, CDR2 YYEEEE. V was pared by 0 bases and J by 9 bases, with 13 bases of the junction left unmatched. This CDR3 comprises 16 residues. The chain's CDR3 is CASSLARGQGSIGQYF. The CDR3 nucleotides read TGTGCCAGCAGCTTGGCCAGGGGACAGGGCTCCATAGGGCAGTACTTC.

The chain uses TRBV7-3 and TRBJ1-1; TRBD1 matches 8 bases. The CDR3 is 14 amino acids. Germline CDR1 is SGHTA and CDR2 is FQGTGA. The V and J ends lost 5 bases and 2 bases, in that order; junction bases with no gene match: 4. DNA for the CDR3: TGTGCCAGCAGCGCGGGACAGGCAAACACTGAAGCTTTCTTT. Translated: CASSAGQANTEAFF.

The chain employs TRBV11-1 and TRBJ2-7; 10 bases agree with TRBD1. The CDR3 length is 14 residues. In germline, CDR1 is SGHAT, CDR2 FQDESV (reference sequence). Trimming took 5 bases from V and 3 from J; bases not matched to a gene: 4. This CDR3 reads CASSLDRGVYEQYF. The CDR3 bases are TGTGCCAGCAGCCTGGACAGGGGGGTCTACGAGCAGTACTTC.

The J gene is TRBJ1-3, the V gene TRBV5-4, with 8 bases that match TRBD1. Germline lookup yields CDR1 SGHNT and CDR2 YYREEE (reference sequence). This CDR3 comprises 15 residues. V gave up 2 bases and J gave up 4 bases; unmatched junction bases: 5. CDR3 region: CASSLPGGTGNTIYF. DNA of the CDR3: TGTGCCAGCAGCTTACCAGGGGGCACAGGAAACACCATATATTTT.

This chain connects TRBV6-1 to TRBJ2-1, with TRBD2 matching over 8 bases. Germline CDR1 reads MNHNS; CDR2 reads SASEGT. V lost 1 base, J lost 4 bases, and 6 bases stayed unmatched. CDR3 size: 16 residues. In nucleotides, the CDR3 is TGTGCCAGCAGTGAAGTTGCGGGAGGAACTTACAATGAGCAGTTCTTC. As protein: CASSEVAGGTYNEQFF.

This chain links TRBV28 with TRBJ2-7; TRBD2 might be the D (5 bases). V lost 6 bases, J lost 0 bases, and 15 bases lay in between. The CDR3 spans 15 residues. In germline, CDR1 is MDHEN, CDR2 SYDVKM. CDR3 sequence: CASSPAGVTSYEQYF. In nucleotides, the CDR3 is TGTGCCAGCAGCCCAGCCGGGGTTACCTCCTACGAGCAGTACTTC.

The chain employs TRBV5-1 and TRBJ2-7; perhaps TRBD2 as D (5 bases). This CDR3 contains 14 residues. Germline CDR1 SGHRS, CDR2 YFSETQ. Trimming took off 5 bases at V and 2 bases at J, with 14 bases between the two ends. CDR3: CASRKAAGPYEQYF. DNA of the CDR3: TGCGCCAGCAGAAAAGCGGCAGGACCCTACGAGCAGTACTTC.

The genes are TRBV7-2 and TRBJ2-5, with a weak D call TRBD2 (6 bases). V lost 0 bases and J lost 0, with 8 bases in between. Germline V gene sequence: CDR1 SGHTA, CDR2 FQGNSA. This CDR3 comprises 15 residues. The CDR3 bases are TGTGCCAGCAGCTTAGCGCCTAGCGACCAAGAGACCCAGTACTTC. The encoded protein is CASSLAPSDQETQYF.

V and J are TRBV6-5 and TRBJ1-1, with D possibly TRBD1 on 5 matching bases. The ends were cut back, 5 bases at V and 5 bases at J, with 12 bases in the middle. Germline-derived CDR1 and CDR2 are MNHEY and SVGAGI. CDR3 size: 13 residues. DNA for the CDR3: TGTGCCAGCAGTCCCCGTACAGGAACTGAAGCTTTCTTT. This codes for CASSPRTGTEAFF.

The chain uses TRBV7-2 and TRBJ2-1, with TRBD2 matching 10 bases. The germline V gene has CDR1 SGHTA and CDR2 FQGNSA. The V gene end was trimmed by 1 base and the J gene end by 7 bases; junction bases not matched to a gene: 7. The CDR3 sequence is 16 residues long. CDR3 in amino acids: CASSLGTSGGVNEQFF. The CDR3 DNA sequence: TGTGCCAGCAGCTTAGGGACTAGCGGTGGAGTTAATGAGCAGTTCTTC.

V usage is TRBV19 and J usage is TRBJ2-1, with D possibly being TRBD2 (6 bases). Germline lookup yields CDR1 LNHDA and CDR2 SQIVND (reference sequence). The CDR3 runs to 21 residues. Trimming removed 5 bases at V and 0 bases at J, with 29 bases between. The CDR3 region has the DNA TGTGCCAGTAGTCATAAAGCTCTAATTAGCGGAATATCGAGCTCCTACAATGAGCAGTTCTTC. Residues: CASSHKALISGISSSYNEQFF.

The rearrangement links TRBV7-9 to TRBJ2-1; D may be TRBD2 (6 bases). V was clipped by 2 bases and J by 10 bases, with 24 bases between them. The CDR3 spans 17 residues. The germline gives CDR1 SEHNR, CDR2 FQNEAQ (reference sequence). The CDR3 region is CASSLSLAATALKEQFF. DNA of the CDR3: TGTGCCAGCAGCTTATCTTTAGCGGCCACGGCCTTGAAAGAGCAGTTCTTC.

A single count supports this clone. This chain uses TRBV7-2 with TRBJ1-5; 7 positions match TRBD1. The CDR3 covers 17 residues. Germline V lookup: CDR1 SGHTA, CDR2 FQGNSA. The J segment lost 3 bases and the V segment lost 0 bases, leaving 8 bases of the junction unmatched. CDR3: CASSLASGTANNQPQHF. CDR3 DNA: TGTGCCAGCAGCTTAGCGTCGGGGACAGCTAACAATCAGCCCCAGCATTTT. Full variable domain (outside the CDR3, taken from reference TRBV7-2 and TRBJ1-5): GAGVSQSPSNKVTEKGKDVELRCDPISGHTALYWYRQSLGQGLEFLIYFQGNSAPDKSGLPSDRFSAERTGGSVSTLTIQRTQQEDSAVYLCASSLASGTANNQPQHFGDGTRLSIL.

V and J are TRBV7-2 and TRBJ2-1; maybe TRBD2 (5 bases). This CDR3 comprises 14 residues. The ends were cut back, 2 bases at V and 7 bases at J, with 12 bases in the middle. Germline lookup yields CDR1 SGHTA and CDR2 FQGNSA. The CDR3 DNA sequence: TGTGCCAGCAGCTTACTCGCTAGCACAAATGAGCAGTTCTTC. Translation: CASSLLASTNEQFF.

The chain combines TRBV9 with TRBJ2-3, with 12 bases identical to TRBD2. V shed 3 bases and J 4 bases; nucleotides not matched to a gene: 9. This CDR3 is 17 amino acids long. The germline gives CDR1 SGDLS, CDR2 YYNGEE. The CDR3 spells CASSAVLAGGGADTQYF. The CDR3 DNA is TGTGCCAGCAGCGCCGTACTAGCGGGAGGCGGAGCAGATACGCAGTATTTT.

This rearrangement joins TRBV10-3 to TRBJ1-2; D is unclear. Deletions cut 2 bases from V and 10 bases from J, with 8 bases between. The germline gives CDR1 ENHRY, CDR2 SYGVKD. The CDR3 runs to 11 residues. CDR3 in DNA: TGTGCCATCAGTGAGGTCAGTGACTACACCTTC. This translates into CAISEVSDYTF.

The CDR3 here is CASSLGLTSGRAGEQYF. CDR3 nucleotides: TGTGCCAGCAGCTTAGGGCTGACTAGCGGGAGGGCCGGGGAGCAGTACTTC. J is TRBJ2-7 and V is TRBV7-2; 14 bases map to TRBD2. Trimming took 1 base from V and 7 from J; bases not matched to a gene: 9. CDR1 and CDR2 from the germline V gene are SGHTA and FQGNSA. The CDR3 spans 17 residues.

CDR3 region: CASSPDQLISAGTQYF. In DNA form, the CDR3 reads TGTGCCAGCTCACCAGACCAGCTTATCTCCGCGGGGACCCAGTACTTC. V and J are TRBV18 and TRBJ2-5, with D possibly TRBD2 on 5 matching bases. Trimming left V 2 bases short and J 7 bases short, with 20 bases between. The CDR3 length is 16 residues. The germline V gene encodes CDR1 KGHSH and CDR2 LQKENI.

This clone was detected only once. This sequence joins TRBV2 and TRBJ2-3; 7 nucleotides agree with TRBD1. The CDR3 extends over 14 amino acids. Trimming removed 5 bases from V and 1 base from J; junction bases left unmatched: 3. In germline, CDR1 is SNHLY, CDR2 FYNNEI. The CDR3 reads CASSLDRGTDTQYF. CDR3 in DNA: TGTGCCAGCAGTCTCGACAGGGGCACAGATACGCAGTATTTT. The variable domain in full, with the rest retrieved from reference TRBV2 and TRBJ2-3, is EPEVTQTPSHQVTQMGQEVILRCVPISNHLYFYWYRQILGQKVEFLVSFYNNEISEKSEIFDDQFSVERPDGSNFTLKIRSTKLEDSAMYFCASSLDRGTDTQYFGPGTRLTVL.

This clone was observed a few times. The V gene is TRBV30, the J gene TRBJ1-2, with a weak D call TRBD1 (6 bases). CDR3 length equals 15 residues. CDR1 is GTSNPN and CDR2 is SVGIG in the germline V gene (reference sequence). Trimming stripped 3 bases from V and 7 bases from J, with 21 bases between. This CDR3 is CAWRARGANRAGYTF. DNA of the CDR3: TGTGCCTGGAGGGCCCGGGGGGCCAACCGAGCTGGCTACACCTTC.